A single sample gave rise to the 22 T cell receptor beta chains below, sequenced in a study of human T cells and chemical hapten exposure. TCRdb re-called the 5' RACE reads through MiXCR, storing one row per CDR3 protein. The table shows about 140,000 distinct CDR3 sequences, with about 4.3% occurring only once. Unfractionated whole blood yielded the extracted total RNA. The receptors originated from a female donor in good health.

This clonotype was counted at least ten times. The chain employs TRBV28 and TRBJ2-1, with TRBD2 identical over 10 bases. This CDR3 spans 15 amino acids. Germline-derived CDR1 and CDR2 are MDHEN and SYDVKM. The V segment lost 4 bases and the J segment 4 bases; nucleotides outside the gene matches: 4. Here the CDR3 DNA reads TGTGCCAGCAGTTCCTTAGCGGGGGGATACAATGAGCAGTTCTTC. Translation gives CASSSLAGGYNEQFF.

This clonotype occurred many times. The chain carries TRBV20-1 and TRBJ1-6; D call uncertain. V dropped 6 bases and J dropped 3 bases, with 18 bases sitting between them. Germline CDR1 and CDR2: DFQATT and SNEGSKA (reference sequence). The CDR3 runs 16 residues. The CDR3 protein is CSAKLFQWDYNSPLHF. The CDR3 DNA follows: TGCAGTGCCAAACTATTTCAGTGGGACTATAATTCACCCCTCCACTTT.

This clonotype has ten or more counts. The CDR3 sequence: CASSYSWGIGEKLFF. The CDR3 nucleotides read TGTGCCAGCAGTTACTCGTGGGGAATTGGTGAAAAACTGTTTTTT. V and J are TRBV6-5 and TRBJ1-4; D is unresolved. Trimming shortened V by 0 bases and J by 7 bases, and 12 bases separated the two germline ends. The CDR3 consists of 15 residues. The germline gives CDR1 MNHEY, CDR2 SVGAGI.

This clonotype was found many times. The chain links TRBV6-1 to TRBJ1-5; D is possibly TRBD1 (5 bases). Germline V CDR1 and CDR2: MNHNS, SASEGT. This CDR3 has 13 residues. Trimming left V 6 bases short and J 6 bases short, with 12 bases between. The CDR3: CASRLTVSQPQHF. The CDR3 region has the DNA TGTGCCAGCAGGCTGACAGTCTCTCAGCCCCAGCATTTT.

This clonotype has ten or more counts. The chain combines TRBV5-1 with TRBJ1-3; D not resolved. Germline CDR1 reads SGHRS; CDR2 reads YFSETQ. V lost 0 bases and J 3 bases, leaving 10 bases between the germline ends. The CDR3 is 15 residues long. The CDR3 sequence: CASSLVGAVGNTIYF. DNA for the CDR3: TGCGCCAGCAGCTTGGTCGGAGCAGTTGGAAACACCATATATTTT. Filled out from reference TRBV5-1 and TRBJ1-3, the complete variable domain reads KAGVTQTPRYLIKTRGQQVTLSCSPISGHRSVSWYQQTPGQGLQFLFEYFSETQRNKGNFPGRFSGRQFSNSRSEMNVSTLELGDSALYLCASSLVGAVGNTIYFGEGSWLTVV.

The sample holds many counts of this clonotype. The chain couples TRBV12-3 or TRBV12-4 to TRBJ1-1; D gene unclear. CDR3 length equals 11 residues. V lost 7 bases to trimming and J lost 0 bases, with 3 bases between them. CDR3 protein: CASMMNTEAFF. In DNA, the CDR3 is TGTGCCAGCATGATGAACACTGAAGCTTTCTTT.

This clonotype was counted many times. The chain links TRBV4-3 to TRBJ1-4, with no clear D. The CDR3 is made up of 15 amino acids. CDR1 and CDR2 from the germline V gene are LGHNA and YSLEER. V lost 1 base to trimming and J lost 0 bases, with 6 bases between them. The CDR3 sequence: CASSQASATNEKLFF. DNA of the CDR3: TGCGCCAGCAGCCAAGCGTCAGCAACTAATGAAAAACTGTTTTTT.

This clonotype has a count of ten or more. The chain uses TRBV7-2 and TRBJ1-5; D is undetermined. In germline, CDR1 is SGHTA, CDR2 FQGNSA. The V end lost 5 bases, the J end lost 2 bases, and 7 bases lay between the germline ends. The CDR3 spans 13 residues. The CDR3 is CASSPLGNQPQHF. CDR3 in DNA: TGTGCCAGCAGCCCCCTTGGCAATCAGCCCCAGCATTTT.

V is TRBV6-5 and J is TRBJ1-4; D call uncertain. This CDR3 has 15 amino acids. CDR1 and CDR2 (germline): MNHEY, SVGAGI. Trimming left V 6 bases short and J 7 bases short, with 18 bases between. Written as DNA, the CDR3 is TGTGCCAGCAGCGAGGGTACCGCCCGGGCTGAAAAACTGTTTTTT. Translated, it gives CASSEGTARAEKLFF.

This clonotype was observed at least ten times. The chain couples TRBV3-1 to TRBJ2-1; D may be TRBD2 (6 bases). V lost 0 bases, J lost 3 bases, and 12 bases lay in between. Germline V gene data show CDR1 as LGHDT and CDR2 as YNNKEL (reference sequence). The length of the CDR3 is 16 residues. CDR3 region: CASSQETWGVYNEQFF. CDR3 DNA sequence: TGTGCCAGCAGCCAAGAGACCTGGGGGGTCTACAATGAGCAGTTCTTC.

This clonotype was picked up a small number of times. The J gene is TRBJ1-1, the V gene TRBV2; D is unresolved. Trimming took off 3 bases at V and 6 bases at J, with 20 bases between the two ends. The CDR3 consists of 16 residues. Germline V gene lookup returns CDR1 SNHLY and CDR2 FYNNEI. The CDR3 loop is CASSDLGGPKVPEAFF. The CDR3 DNA is TGTGCCAGCAGTGATTTGGGAGGACCGAAAGTTCCTGAAGCTTTCTTT.

This clonotype appeared many times. The chain carries TRBV6-4 and TRBJ2-6, with a weak D call TRBD2 (5 bases). The CDR3 contains 15 residues. The ends were cut back, 3 bases at V and 0 bases at J, with 6 bases in the middle. From germline, CDR1 is MRHNA and CDR2 SNTAGT. The DNA for the CDR3 is TGTGCCAGCAGTGAAGAGGGCTCTGGGGCCAACGTCCTGACTTTC. It translates to CASSEEGSGANVLTF.

This clonotype came up a few times. The chain employs TRBV7-8 and TRBJ1-5; D is unclear. Germline CDR1 is SGHVS and CDR2 is FQNEAQ. V shed 5 bases and J shed 9 bases, with 14 bases lying between them. The CDR3 consists of 13 residues. CDR3 sequence (DNA): TGTGCCAGCAGCCCCTCCCCATACTGGCCCCAGCATTTT. Its translation is CASSPSPYWPQHF.

Regarding this clonotype: A read error is possible here, since a much larger clone lies one base away. This chain connects TRBV7-2 to TRBJ1-2; 9 bases agree with TRBD1. Germline values: CDR1 SGHTA, CDR2 FQGNSA. The CDR3 sequence is 17 residues long. Trimming removed 2 bases from V and 6 bases from J; junction bases left unmatched: 13. This CDR3 reads CASSLFGGGTGNDGYTF. The CDR3 coding sequence is TGTGCCAGCAGCTTATTTGGTGGAGGGACAGGGAACGATGGCTACACCTTC.

The V and J genes are TRBV6-2 or TRBV6-3 and TRBJ2-7; D remains unclear. Trimming took 5 bases from V and 5 from J, leaving 10 bases between them. CDR1 and CDR2 (germline): MNHEY, SVGEGT. This CDR3 has 12 amino acids. Here the CDR3 DNA reads TGTGCCAGCAGTGAAAGTCCGGACGAGCAGTACTTC. It is translated as CASSESPDEQYF.

This clonotype was detected ten times or more. The CDR3 DNA sequence: TGTGCTAGTGGTTTGTTTTTGGGACAGACTGAAGCTTTCTTT. Protein: CASGLFLGQTEAFF. The chain links TRBV12-5 to TRBJ1-1, with 7 positions matching TRBD1. V gave up 2 bases and J gave up 5 bases; unmatched junction bases: 5. The CDR3 runs to 14 residues. Germline V gene lookup returns CDR1 LGHNT and CDR2 FRNRAP. Filled out from reference TRBV12-5 and TRBJ1-1, the complete variable domain reads DARVTQTPRHKVTEMGQEVTMRCQPILGHNTVFWYRQTMMQGLELLAYFRNRAPLDDSGMPKDRFSAEMPDATLATLKIQPSEPRDSAVYFCASGLFLGQTEAFFGQGTRLTVV.

This clonotype was counted many times. The gene calls are TRBV27 and TRBJ2-1, with TRBD2 matching 12 bases. Per the germline V gene, CDR1 is MNHEY and CDR2 is SMNVEV (reference sequence). V lost 7 bases to trimming and J lost 2 bases; unmatched junction nucleotides: 9. The CDR3 is made up of 17 amino acids. The DNA for the CDR3 is TGTGCCAGCACCTCCGGCCTAGCGGGGGGGCCCTACAATGAGCAGTTCTTC. Translating it yields CASTSGLAGGPYNEQFF.

This clonotype occurred many times. The CDR3 DNA reads TGTGCCACCAGCAGAGATTTCGGCCCCCACACAGATACGCAGTATTTT. As protein: CATSRDFGPHTDTQYF. The chain uses TRBV15 and TRBJ2-3; D unclear. The CDR3 runs to 16 residues. From germline, CDR1 is LNHNV and CDR2 YYDKDF (reference sequence). The germline V and J ends were trimmed by 0 bases and 2 bases, with 12 bases remaining between them.

This clonotype was seen ten or more times. The chain carries TRBV4-1 and TRBJ2-2, with a tentative D call TRBD1 (6 bases). Per germline, CDR1 MGHRA and CDR2 YSYEKL. V was pared by 3 bases and J by 0 bases, with 14 bases between. The CDR3 spans 17 residues. CDR3 nucleotides: TGCGCCAGCAGCCACAGCAGGGGCCCCCCGAACACCGGGGAGCTGTTTTTT. It translates to CASSHSRGPPNTGELFF.

The rearrangement joins TRBV29-1 to TRBJ1-5; D call uncertain. Germline V gene sequence: CDR1 SQVTM, CDR2 ANQGSEA. The V and J ends lost 4 bases and 5 bases respectively, with 12 bases between them. The CDR3 runs 13 residues. CDR3: CSVGENPYQPQHF. CDR3 DNA: TGCAGCGTTGGAGAAAACCCCTATCAGCCCCAGCATTTT.

At least ten counts were recorded for this clonotype. The rearrangement uses TRBV18 and TRBJ2-2; the match to TRBD2 covers 9 bases. Losses at the gene ends were 2 bases for V and 0 bases for J; bases not matched to a gene: 7. This CDR3 comprises 18 residues. CDR1 KGHSH and CDR2 LQKENI come from the germline V gene. CDR3 region: CASSPLTRLAANTGELFF. The CDR3 nucleotides are TGTGCCAGCTCACCATTGACACGACTAGCGGCGAACACCGGGGAGCTGTTTTTT.

There are many counts of this clonotype. J is TRBJ1-1 and V is TRBV11-3; D is uncertain. The CDR3 is 13 amino acids. The germline V and J ends were trimmed by 1 base and 2 bases, with 5 bases remaining between them. Germline V gene data show CDR1 as SGHNT and CDR2 as YENEEA. The CDR3 DNA reads as TGTGCCAGCAGCTTAGGATCTAACACTGAAGCTTTCTTT. This codes for CASSLGSNTEAFF.